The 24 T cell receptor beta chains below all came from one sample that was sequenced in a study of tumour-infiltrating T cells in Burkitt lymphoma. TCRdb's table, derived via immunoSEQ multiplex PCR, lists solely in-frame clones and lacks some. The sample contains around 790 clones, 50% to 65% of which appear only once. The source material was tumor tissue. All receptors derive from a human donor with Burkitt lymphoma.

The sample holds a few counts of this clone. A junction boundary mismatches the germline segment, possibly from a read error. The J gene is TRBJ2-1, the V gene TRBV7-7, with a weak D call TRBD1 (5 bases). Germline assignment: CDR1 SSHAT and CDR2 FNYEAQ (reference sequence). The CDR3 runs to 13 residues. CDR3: CASSLEQGWEQFF. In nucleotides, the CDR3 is TGTGCTAGCAGCTTAGAGCAGGGTTGGGAGCAGTTCTTC.

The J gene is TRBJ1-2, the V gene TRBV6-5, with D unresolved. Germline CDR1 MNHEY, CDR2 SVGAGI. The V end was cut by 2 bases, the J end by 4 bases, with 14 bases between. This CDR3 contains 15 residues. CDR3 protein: CASSYHSEVSYGYTF. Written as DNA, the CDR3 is TGTGCCAGCAGTTACCACTCGGAGGTTAGCTATGGCTACACCTTC.

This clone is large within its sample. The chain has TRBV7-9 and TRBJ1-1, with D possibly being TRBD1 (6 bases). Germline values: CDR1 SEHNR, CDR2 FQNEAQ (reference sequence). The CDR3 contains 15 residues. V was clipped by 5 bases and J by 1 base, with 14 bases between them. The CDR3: CASSPEQGKNTEAFF. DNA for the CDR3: TGTGCCAGCAGCCCGGAACAGGGAAAGAACACTGAAGCTTTCTTT.

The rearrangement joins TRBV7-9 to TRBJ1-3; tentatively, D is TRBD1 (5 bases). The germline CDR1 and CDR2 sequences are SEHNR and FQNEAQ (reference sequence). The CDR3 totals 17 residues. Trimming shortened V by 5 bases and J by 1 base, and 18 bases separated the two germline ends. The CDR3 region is CASSRIRAGGSGNTIYF. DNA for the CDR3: TGTGCCAGCAGCCGCATCAGAGCCGGGGGTTCTGGAAACACCATATATTTT. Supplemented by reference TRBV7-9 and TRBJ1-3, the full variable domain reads DTGVSQNPRHKITKRGQNVTFRCDPISEHNRLYWYRQTLGQGPEFLTYFQNEAQLEKSRLLSDRFSAERPKGSFSTLEIQRTEQGDSAMYLCASSRIRAGGSGNTIYFGEGSWLTVV.

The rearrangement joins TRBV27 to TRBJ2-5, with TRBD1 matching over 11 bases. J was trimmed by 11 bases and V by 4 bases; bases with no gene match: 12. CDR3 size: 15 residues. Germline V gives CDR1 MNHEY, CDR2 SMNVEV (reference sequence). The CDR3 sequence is CASSSTGTGGAWQYF. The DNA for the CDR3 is TGTGCCAGCAGTTCCACCGGGACAGGGGGGGCATGGCAGTACTTC.

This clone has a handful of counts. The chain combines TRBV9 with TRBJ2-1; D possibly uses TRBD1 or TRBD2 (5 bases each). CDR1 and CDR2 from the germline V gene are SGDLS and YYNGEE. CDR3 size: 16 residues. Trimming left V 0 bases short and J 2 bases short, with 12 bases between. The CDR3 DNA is TGTGCCAGCAGCGTAGTTGGGGGTTCCACCTACAATGAGCAGTTCTTC. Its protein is CASSVVGGSTYNEQFF.

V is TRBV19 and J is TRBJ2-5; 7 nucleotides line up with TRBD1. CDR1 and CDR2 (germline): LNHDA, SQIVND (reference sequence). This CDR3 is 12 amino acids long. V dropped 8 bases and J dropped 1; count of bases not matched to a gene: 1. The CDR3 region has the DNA TGTGCCAGTGGGACAGTCCAAGAGACCCAGTACTTC. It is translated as CASGTVQETQYF.

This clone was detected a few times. The CDR3 protein is CASSEVLAGGNEQFF. DNA for the CDR3: TGTGCCAGCAGTGAAGTTCTAGCGGGGGGGAATGAGCAGTTCTTC. The genes are TRBV6-1 and TRBJ2-1, with 12 nucleotides matching TRBD2. Germline CDR1 MNHNS, CDR2 SASEGT. This CDR3 has 15 amino acids. V trimming: 1 base; J trimming: 7 bases; junction bases outside the gene matches: 2.

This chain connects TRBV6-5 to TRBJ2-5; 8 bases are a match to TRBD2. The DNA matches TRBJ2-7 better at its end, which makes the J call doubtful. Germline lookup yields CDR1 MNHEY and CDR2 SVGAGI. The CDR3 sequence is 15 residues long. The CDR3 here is CASSYERGGSYEQYF. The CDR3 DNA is TGTGCCAGCAGTTACGAACGGGGGGGTTCCTACGAGCAGTACTTC.

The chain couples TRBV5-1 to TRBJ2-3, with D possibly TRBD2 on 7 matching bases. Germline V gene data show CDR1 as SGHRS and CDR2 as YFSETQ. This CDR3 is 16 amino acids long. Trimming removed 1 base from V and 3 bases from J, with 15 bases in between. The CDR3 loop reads CASSLSTGRVTDTQYF. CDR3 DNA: TGCGCCAGCAGCTTGAGTACAGGGAGGGTTACAGATACGCAGTATTTT.

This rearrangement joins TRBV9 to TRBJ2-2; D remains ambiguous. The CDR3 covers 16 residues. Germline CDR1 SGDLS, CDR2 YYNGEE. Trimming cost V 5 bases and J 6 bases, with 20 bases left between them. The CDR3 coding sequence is TGTGCCAGCAGTGATCAACAGTCTCCGGTCGCCGGGGAGCTGTTTTTT. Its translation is CASSDQQSPVAGELFF.

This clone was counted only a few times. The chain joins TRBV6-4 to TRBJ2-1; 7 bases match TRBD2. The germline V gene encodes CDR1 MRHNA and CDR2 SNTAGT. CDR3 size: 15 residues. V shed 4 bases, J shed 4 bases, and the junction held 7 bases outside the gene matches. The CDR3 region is CASSVAGVPYNEQFF. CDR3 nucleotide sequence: TGTGCCAGCAGTGTGGCGGGGGTTCCTTACAATGAGCAGTTCTTC.

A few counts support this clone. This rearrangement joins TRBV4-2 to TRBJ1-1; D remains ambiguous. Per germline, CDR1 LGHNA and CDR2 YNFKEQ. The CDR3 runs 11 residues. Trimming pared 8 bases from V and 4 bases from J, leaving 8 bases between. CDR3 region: CASGYSTEAFF. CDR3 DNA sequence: TGTGCCAGCGGCTATAGCACTGAAGCTTTCTTT.

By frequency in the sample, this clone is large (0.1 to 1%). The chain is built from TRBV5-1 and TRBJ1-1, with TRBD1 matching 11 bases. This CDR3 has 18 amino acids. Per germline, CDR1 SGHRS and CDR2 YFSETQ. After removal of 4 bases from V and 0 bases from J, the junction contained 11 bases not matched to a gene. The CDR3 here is CASSQGQGGVYMNTEAFF. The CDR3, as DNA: TGCGCCAGCAGCCAGGGACAGGGGGGGGTTTACATGAACACTGAAGCTTTCTTT.

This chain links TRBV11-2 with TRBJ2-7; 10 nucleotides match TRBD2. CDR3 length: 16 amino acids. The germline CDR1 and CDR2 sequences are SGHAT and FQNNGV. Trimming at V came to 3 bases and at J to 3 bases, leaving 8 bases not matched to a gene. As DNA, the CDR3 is TGTGCCAGCAGCTTCCGAGCGGGGGGGGATCTCTACGAGCAGTACTTC. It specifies CASSFRAGGDLYEQYF.

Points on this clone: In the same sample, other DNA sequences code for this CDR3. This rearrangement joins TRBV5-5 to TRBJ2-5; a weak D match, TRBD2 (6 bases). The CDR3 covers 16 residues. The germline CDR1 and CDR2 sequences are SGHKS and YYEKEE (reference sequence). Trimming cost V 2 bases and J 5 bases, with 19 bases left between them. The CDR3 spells CASSFTRGLDGETQYF. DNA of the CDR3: TGTGCCAGCAGCTTTACCCGGGGGTTAGATGGTGAGACCCAGTACTTC.

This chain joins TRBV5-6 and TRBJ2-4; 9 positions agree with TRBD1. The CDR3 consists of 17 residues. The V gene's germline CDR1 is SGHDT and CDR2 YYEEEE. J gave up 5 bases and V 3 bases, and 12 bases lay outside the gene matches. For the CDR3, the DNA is TGTGCCAGCAGCTCGATTAGAATACAGGGGGCTCAAAACATTCAGTACTTC. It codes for CASSSIRIQGAQNIQYF.

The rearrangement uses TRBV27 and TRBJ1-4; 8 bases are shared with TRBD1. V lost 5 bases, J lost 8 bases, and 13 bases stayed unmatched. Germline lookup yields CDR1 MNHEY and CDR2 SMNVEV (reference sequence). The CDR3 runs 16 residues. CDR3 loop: CASSPNTFRGPEKLFF. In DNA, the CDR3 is TGTGCCAGCAGTCCGAATACGTTCAGGGGGCCGGAAAAACTGTTTTTT.

CDR3 nucleotides: TGTGCCAGCAGCTTGGCCGGTCAAGGAAATTCACCCCTCCACTTT. Amino acid sequence: CASSLAGQGNSPLHF. The chain recombines TRBV5-5 with TRBJ1-6; no definite D call. From germline, CDR1 is SGHKS and CDR2 YYEKEE (reference sequence). This CDR3 spans 15 amino acids. The germline V and J ends were trimmed by 0 bases and 7 bases, with 11 bases remaining between them. Full variable domain (missing parts from reference TRBV5-5 and TRBJ1-6): DAGVTQSPTHLIKTRGQQVTLRCSPISGHKSVSWYQQVLGQGPQFIFQYYEKEERGRGNFPDRFSARQFPNYSSELNVNALLLGDSALYLCASSLAGQGNSPLHFGNGTRLTVT.

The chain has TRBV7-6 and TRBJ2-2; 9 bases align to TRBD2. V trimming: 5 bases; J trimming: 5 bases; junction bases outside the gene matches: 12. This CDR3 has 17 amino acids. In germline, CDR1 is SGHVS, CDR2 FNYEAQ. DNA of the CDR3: TGTGCCAGCAGCAATATACCGTCTAGCGGGGAGACCGGGGAGCTGTTTTTT. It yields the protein CASSNIPSSGETGELFF.

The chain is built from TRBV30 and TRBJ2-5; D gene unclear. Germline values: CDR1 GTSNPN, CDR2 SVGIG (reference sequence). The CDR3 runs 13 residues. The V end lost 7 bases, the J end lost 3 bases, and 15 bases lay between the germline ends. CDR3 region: CAYLDLSEETQYF. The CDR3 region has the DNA TGTGCCTACCTGGACCTCTCGGAAGAGACCCAGTACTTC.

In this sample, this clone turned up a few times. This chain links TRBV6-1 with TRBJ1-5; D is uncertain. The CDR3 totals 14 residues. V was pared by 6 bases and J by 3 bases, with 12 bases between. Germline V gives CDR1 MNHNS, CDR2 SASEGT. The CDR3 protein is CASRGFKPNQPQHF. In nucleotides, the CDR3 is TGTGCCAGCAGGGGCTTCAAGCCCAATCAGCCCCAGCATTTT.

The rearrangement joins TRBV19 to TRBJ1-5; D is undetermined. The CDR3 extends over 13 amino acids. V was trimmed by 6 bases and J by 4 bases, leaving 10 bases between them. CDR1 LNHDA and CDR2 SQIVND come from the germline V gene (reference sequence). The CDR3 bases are TGTGCCAGTAGGGTCAGCGGAAATCAGCCCCAGCATTTT. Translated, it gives CASRVSGNQPQHF. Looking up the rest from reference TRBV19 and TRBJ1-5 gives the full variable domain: DGGITQSPKYLFRKEGQNVTLSCEQNLNHDAMYWYRQDPGQGLRLIYYSQIVNDFQKGDIAEGYSVSREKKESFPLTVTSAQKNPTAFYLCASRVSGNQPQHFGDGTRLSIL.

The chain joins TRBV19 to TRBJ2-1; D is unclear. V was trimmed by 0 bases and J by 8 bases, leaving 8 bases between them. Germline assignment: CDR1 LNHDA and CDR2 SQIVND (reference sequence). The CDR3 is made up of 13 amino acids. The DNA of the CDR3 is TGTGCCAGTAGTATAGATCGGCCCGATGAGCAGTTCTTC. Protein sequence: CASSIDRPDEQFF.